This T cell receptor (beta chain) comes out of a study of blood T cell repertoires in COVID-19. At the level of the study: PBMCs, B-cell-depleted T cells, or T cells provided the cDNA or gDNA that made up the material.

Followed over time, Seattle patients had been enrolled while infection was active. With 4 bases clipped from V and 3 bases from J, the junction kept 3 bases outside the gene matches. Germline-derived CDR1 and CDR2 are SGHRS and YFSETQ. This CDR3 region has 13 residues. Authors' analysis steps: Reference gene primers were amplified, and this amplification served to estimate nucleated cell counts. Assay: immunoSEQ multiplex PCR; the TCRdb copy retains only in-frame clones and omits some. V, J and clone size are taken as reported in that table, and D and trimming were inferred from the DNA itself. The table has more than 200,000 clones, 70% to 90% seen once.

The rearrangement links TRBV5-1 to TRBJ2-5; TRBD2 matches at 7 bases. The TCR originated in a woman aged 55-69 years with COVID-19, enrolled during active disease. The sample comprised peripheral blood. CDR3 in amino acids: CASSPREEETQYF. Written as DNA, the CDR3 is TGCGCCAGCAGCCCACGGGAGGAAGAGACCCAGTACTTC.